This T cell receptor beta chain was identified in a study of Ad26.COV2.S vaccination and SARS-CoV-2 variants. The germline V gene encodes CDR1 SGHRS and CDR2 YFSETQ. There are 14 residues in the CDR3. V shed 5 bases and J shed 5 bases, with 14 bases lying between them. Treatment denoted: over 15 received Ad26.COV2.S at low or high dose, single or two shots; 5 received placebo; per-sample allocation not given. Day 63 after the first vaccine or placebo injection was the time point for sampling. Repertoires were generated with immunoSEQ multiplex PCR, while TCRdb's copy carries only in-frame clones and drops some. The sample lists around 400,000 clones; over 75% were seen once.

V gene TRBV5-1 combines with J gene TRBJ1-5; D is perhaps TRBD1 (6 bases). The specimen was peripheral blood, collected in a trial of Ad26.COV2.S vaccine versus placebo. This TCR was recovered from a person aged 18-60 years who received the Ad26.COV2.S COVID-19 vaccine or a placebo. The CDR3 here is CASSSGQRDQPQHF. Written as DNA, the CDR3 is TGCGCCAGCAGTTCTGGACAGCGGGATCAGCCCCAGCATTTT.